The 28 T cell receptor beta chains reported below all come from one sample, sequenced in a study of blood T cell repertoires in COVID-19. Profiling relied on immunoSEQ multiplex PCR, and the TCRdb table lists in-frame clones only, not all of them. The table records some 400,000 clones, around 87% of them present only once. Sequenced material: PBMCs or T cells enriched from blood (not recorded which). The receptors originated from a man aged 25 to 40 who had recovered from COVID-19.

The gene calls are TRBV4-3 and TRBJ1-2, with D unclear. V lost 0 bases and J 5 bases, leaving 13 bases between the germline ends. Per the germline V gene, CDR1 is LGHNA and CDR2 is YSLEER. The CDR3 is made up of 15 amino acids. The CDR3 DNA reads TGCGCCAGCAGCCAAGATTGGGAGATACGGTATGGCTACACCTTC. As protein: CASSQDWEIRYGYTF.

The chain couples TRBV6-5 to TRBJ1-1; D is uncertain. The CDR3 length is 13 residues. Deletions cut 6 bases from V and 5 bases from J, with 13 bases between. Germline CDR1 reads MNHEY; CDR2 reads SVGAGI. The CDR3 here is CASRVRGGTEAFF. The CDR3 DNA reads TGTGCCAGCAGGGTCCGAGGAGGGACTGAAGCTTTCTTT.

This chain connects TRBV7-9 to TRBJ2-3; 11 bases are shared with TRBD2. V shed 4 bases, J shed 5 bases, and the junction held 8 bases outside the gene matches. The CDR3 contains 16 residues. Germline CDR1 is SEHNR and CDR2 is FQNEAQ (reference sequence). The CDR3 reads CASSSPTSGVRDTQYF. The CDR3 DNA follows: TGTGCCAGCAGCTCGCCGACTAGCGGGGTAAGAGATACGCAGTATTTT.

V gene TRBV4-1 combines with J gene TRBJ1-2; weak D call: TRBD1 (6 bases). There are 15 residues in the CDR3. V was cut by 7 bases and J by 4 bases, with 19 bases left in between. Germline CDR1 MGHRA, CDR2 YSYEKL. The CDR3 nucleotides read TGCGCCAGCAACCCTCAAATAGGGGACACCTATGGCTACACCTTC. Translated: CASNPQIGDTYGYTF.

In this sample, this clone turned up once. This chain connects TRBV29-1 to TRBJ2-3; weak D call: TRBD2 (5 bases). Germline V gives CDR1 SQVTM, CDR2 ANQGSEA. The CDR3 runs 12 residues. V lost 3 bases and J lost 6, with 10 bases in between. The CDR3 nucleotides are TGCAGCGTTGAGGCTTCGGGGGATACGCAGTATTTT. Protein product: CSVEASGDTQYF.

The V call is TRBV30, the J call TRBJ1-1, with no clear D. V lost 4 bases and J 11 bases, leaving 14 bases between the germline ends. Germline assignment: CDR1 GTSNPN and CDR2 SVGIG (reference sequence). The CDR3 length is 11 residues. CDR3 nucleotides: TGTGCCTGGAATAGATTATACGGGGCTTTCTTT. This encodes CAWNRLYGAFF.

The gene calls are TRBV9 and TRBJ2-3, with 10 bases matching TRBD2. V lost 2 bases, J lost 6 bases, and 9 bases stayed unmatched. Per germline, CDR1 SGDLS and CDR2 YYNGEE. This CDR3 contains 16 residues. CDR3 in amino acids: CASSVRAGGPQDTQYF. The CDR3, as DNA: TGTGCCAGCAGCGTTCGAGCGGGGGGGCCCCAGGATACGCAGTATTTT. The full variable domain, its missing parts supplied by reference TRBV9 and TRBJ2-3, is DSGVTQTPKHLITATGQRVTLRCSPRSGDLSVYWYQQSLDQGLQFLIQYYNGEERAKGNILERFSAQQFPDLHSELNLSSLELGDSALYFCASSVRAGGPQDTQYFGPGTRLTVL.

This chain joins TRBV29-1 and TRBJ1-2, with 8 nucleotides matching TRBD1. The length of the CDR3 is 13 residues. CDR1 is SQVTM and CDR2 is ANQGSEA in the germline V gene. After removal of 6 bases from V and 2 bases from J, the junction contained 5 bases not matched to a gene. CDR3 residues: CSVATGGNYGYTF. Here the CDR3 DNA reads TGCAGCGTAGCTACAGGGGGAAACTATGGCTACACCTTC.

This chain links TRBV3-1 (or the pseudogene TRBV3-2) with TRBJ1-4; weak D call: TRBD1 (6 bases). V gave up 1 base and J gave up 7 bases, with 19 bases separating them. The CDR3 consists of 17 residues. Germline assignment: CDR1 LGHDT and CDR2 YNNKEL (reference sequence). CDR3: CASSQGSGARFGEKLFF. CDR3 bases: TGTGCCAGCAGCCAAGGGTCAGGGGCGCGATTTGGTGAAAAACTGTTTTTT.

The chain links TRBV19 to TRBJ1-5, with D perhaps matching TRBD1 (5 bases). V was shortened by 3 bases and J by 6 bases, with 12 bases between the two germline ends. Germline loops: CDR1 LNHDA, CDR2 SQIVND (reference sequence). The CDR3 is made up of 14 amino acids. CDR3 protein: CASSIGGVGQPQHF. For the CDR3, the DNA is TGTGCCAGTAGTATCGGGGGAGTCGGTCAGCCCCAGCATTTT.

DNA for the CDR3: TGCAGCGTTGGGACGTTGGGACAGAGATACGAGCAGTACTTC. This encodes CSVGTLGQRYEQYF. The chain recombines TRBV29-1 with TRBJ2-7; 7 bases map to TRBD1. After removal of 4 bases from V and 4 bases from J, the junction contained 10 bases not matched to a gene. The CDR3 covers 14 residues. Germline-derived CDR1 and CDR2 are SQVTM and ANQGSEA.

The rearrangement links TRBV7-8 to TRBJ2-3; 8 bases match TRBD1. Germline trimming cut 4 bases from V and 3 bases from J; bases unmatched to any gene: 3. Germline CDR1 SGHVS, CDR2 FQNEAQ. This CDR3 contains 14 residues. The CDR3 nucleotides are TGTGCCAGCAGCTCTCGGACAGGGACAGATACGCAGTATTTT. This codes for CASSSRTGTDTQYF.

The rearrangement links TRBV5-6 to TRBJ2-1, with 8 bases that match TRBD1. Trimming removed 4 bases from V and 8 bases from J; junction bases left unmatched: 8. Germline lookup yields CDR1 SGHDT and CDR2 YYEEEE. The CDR3 contains 14 residues. DNA of the CDR3: TGTGCCAGCAGCCCCGGGACAGGAGGGTATGAGCAGTTCTTC. Translation gives CASSPGTGGYEQFF. The whole variable domain, remainder taken from reference TRBV5-6 and TRBJ2-1, is DAGVTQSPTHLIKTRGQQVTLRCSPKSGHDTVSWYQQALGQGPQFIFQYYEEEERQRGNFPDRFSGHQFPNYSSELNVNALLLGDSALYLCASSPGTGGYEQFFGPGTRLTVL.

The V gene is TRBV6-2 or TRBV6-3, the J gene TRBJ2-5, with D possibly being TRBD2 (5 bases). This CDR3 region has 16 residues. Germline CDR1 is MNHEY and CDR2 is SVGEGT. Trimming pared 0 bases from V and 5 bases from J, leaving 16 bases between. The CDR3 DNA reads as TGTGCCAGCAGTTACTCCGGTCAGGCCCCGGGGGAGACCCAGTACTTC. Translation: CASSYSGQAPGETQYF.

The genes are TRBV6-1 and TRBJ1-1; D ambiguous. This CDR3 is 13 amino acids long. CDR1 MNHNS and CDR2 SASEGT come from the germline V gene. V lost 3 bases and J lost 1, with 6 bases in between. As DNA, the CDR3 is TGTGCCAGCAGTGATAAGAGGAACACTGAAGCTTTCTTT. This encodes CASSDKRNTEAFF.

The chain recombines TRBV9 with TRBJ2-7; 10 nucleotides match TRBD2. V gave up 9 bases and J gave up 1 base; unmatched junction bases: 13. CDR1 and CDR2 (germline): SGDLS, YYNGEE. The CDR3 is 16 residues long. Written as DNA, the CDR3 is TGTGCCACCCCACCGAGGACTAGCGGTCCTTCCTACGAGCAGTACTTC. Translating it yields CATPPRTSGPSYEQYF.

The V call is TRBV29-1, the J call TRBJ2-7; no definite D call. Germline V gives CDR1 SQVTM, CDR2 ANQGSEA. Trimming cost V 4 bases and J 1 base, with 14 bases left between them. This CDR3 spans 14 amino acids. The chain's CDR3 is CSVGIVSFSYEQYF. The CDR3 nucleotides are TGCAGCGTTGGTATTGTCTCTTTTTCCTACGAGCAGTACTTC.

V usage is TRBV6-2 or TRBV6-3 and J usage is TRBJ1-5, with D maybe TRBD1 (6 bases). The CDR3 has 15 amino acids. V was shortened by 6 bases and J by 4 bases, with 16 bases between the two germline ends. In germline, CDR1 is MNHEY, CDR2 SVGEGT. The CDR3 reads CASSASPGENQPQHF. In DNA, the CDR3 is TGTGCCAGCAGCGCGTCGCCAGGGGAAAATCAGCCCCAGCATTTT.

The chain recombines TRBV6-5 with TRBJ1-1, with D maybe TRBD1 (5 bases). This CDR3 is built from 13 residues. Germline CDR1 MNHEY, CDR2 SVGAGI. Trimming removed 6 bases at V and 8 bases at J, with 16 bases between. This CDR3 reads CASSVRDSQEAFF. As DNA, the CDR3 is TGTGCCAGCAGCGTCCGGGACTCCCAGGAAGCTTTCTTT.

V usage is TRBV12-3 or TRBV12-4 and J usage is TRBJ2-7; TRBD1 agrees at 10 bases. The trim removed 4 bases at V and 12 bases at J, leaving 6 bases unmatched. The CDR3 covers 12 residues. This CDR3 is CASSSGTGAPYF. CDR3 nucleotide sequence: TGTGCCAGCAGTTCCGGGACAGGGGCTCCGTACTTC.

The rearrangement links TRBV9 to TRBJ2-2, with 8 bases aligning to TRBD1. With V trimmed by 2 bases and J by 4 bases, 4 bases remained unmatched. The CDR3 runs 15 residues. Germline V gene data show CDR1 as SGDLS and CDR2 as YYNGEE. The CDR3 sequence: CASSVQGAPTGELFF. In nucleotides, the CDR3 is TGTGCCAGCAGCGTGCAGGGGGCGCCCACCGGGGAGCTGTTTTTT.

The chain has TRBV7-5 and TRBJ2-1; the D call TRBD1 from the table was never checked on the DNA. TRBV7-5 is listed as a pseudogene. This CDR3 region has 17 residues. CDR3 sequence: CARSPMGQGTIYNEQFF. The DNA for the CDR3 is TGTGCCAGAAGCCCCATGGGACAGGGGACAATCTACAATGAGCAGTTCTTC.

The DNA for the CDR3 is TGCGCCAGCAGCCAGAGGATTTTCACTGAAGCTTTCTTT. The encoded protein is CASSQRIFTEAFF. The V gene is TRBV4-3, the J gene TRBJ1-1, with D unresolved. Germline V gene data show CDR1 as LGHNA and CDR2 as YSLEER. Trimming shortened V by 3 bases and J by 4 bases, and 9 bases separated the two germline ends. CDR3 length equals 13 residues.

This chain connects TRBV4-3 to TRBJ2-5; no firm D call. CDR1 LGHNA and CDR2 YSLEER come from the germline V gene. Trimming stripped 0 bases from V and 5 bases from J, with 10 bases between. This CDR3 contains 14 residues. CDR3 loop: CASSQELAGETQYF. The CDR3 DNA is TGCGCCAGCAGCCAAGAGTTAGCCGGTGAGACCCAGTACTTC.

The V gene is TRBV10-2, the J gene TRBJ1-5; TRBD1 agrees at 7 bases. The germline V gene has CDR1 WSHSY and CDR2 SAAADI. The CDR3 length is 14 residues. V was clipped by 0 bases and J by 5 bases; unmatched bases: 1. CDR3 nucleotide sequence: TGCGCCAGCAGTGAGTCAAGGGGGCATCAGCCCCAGCATTTT. Residues: CASSESRGHQPQHF.

The CDR3 region has the DNA TGTGCCAGCAGTTCGGGACTCCCGATCTATGGCTACACCTTC. It yields the protein CASSSGLPIYGYTF. The rearrangement links TRBV27 to TRBJ1-2; tentatively, D is TRBD1 (5 bases). The CDR3 spans 14 residues. V lost 4 bases to trimming and J lost 4 bases, with 13 bases between them. Germline lookup yields CDR1 MNHEY and CDR2 SMNVEV (reference sequence).

The table lists this clone with a count of one. The V gene is TRBV4-3, the J gene TRBJ1-3, with 9 bases fitting TRBD1. The CDR3 totals 16 residues. CDR1 and CDR2 (germline): LGHNA, YSLEER. The junction had 5 bases not matched to a gene; V was cut back by 5 bases and J by 0 bases. The CDR3 is CASSVRTGDSGNTIYF. DNA for the CDR3: TGCGCCAGCAGCGTACGGACAGGGGACTCTGGAAACACCATATATTTT.

This chain uses TRBV6-5 with TRBJ2-5; D might be TRBD1 (5 bases). V lost 5 bases and J lost 5, with 18 bases in between. This CDR3 contains 15 residues. Germline lookup yields CDR1 MNHEY and CDR2 SVGAGI. The CDR3 sequence is CASSPFWGLGETQYF. CDR3 bases: TGTGCCAGCAGTCCCTTTTGGGGCCTTGGGGAGACCCAGTACTTC.